This TCR beta chain was found in a study of identical twins. The study's findings and limits: Insertions ran lower in abundant cord blood beta clonotypes, though not in memory repertoires. Zero-insertion analyses could be partly confounded by invariant MAIT and iNKT cells.

As regards this clonotype: No antigen is known for it.

MiXCR, run by TCRdb on the 5' RACE reads, gives a single entry per CDR3 protein. Found here are a few hundred thousand distinct CDR3 sequences, just under 10% of them singletons; the top ten hold around 3.2%. In germline, CDR1 is MNHEY, CDR2 SVGEGT. CDR3 length equals 14 residues. V was cut by 5 bases and J by 0 bases, with 10 bases left in between. All donors were healthy, and all were Caucasian. Separately, the same data were catalogued under a study of yellow fever vaccine responses in identical twins. According to that study: Twins reportedly appeared to share part of their vaccine T cell response while keeping part individual.

The specimen was PBMCs. The receptor was derived from a woman between 18 and 29 years old in good health. V usage is TRBV6-2 or TRBV6-3 and J usage is TRBJ1-2, with a possible D match to TRBD1 (5 bases). CDR3 amino acids: CASSTDITNYGYTF. DNA of the CDR3: TGTGCCAGCAGTACGGACATTACTAACTATGGCTACACCTTC.